This entry concerns a single TCR beta chain. This sample was taken from a study of blood T cell repertoires in COVID-19. On the study more broadly: The samples span acute and convalescent COVID-19 from the United States, Italy and Spain. PBMCs, B-cell-depleted T cells, or T cells were the source of the cDNA or gDNA that made up the material.

Per the original methods: Reference gene primer amplification yielded estimated nucleated cell counts. This table comes from immunoSEQ multiplex PCR, and its TCRdb copy is limited to in-frame clones, with some not included. The D gene and trimming were derived from the DNA, and the V and J assignments and clone size from that table. Here the sample spans under 30,000 clones, about 88% being singletons. Per the germline V gene, CDR1 is ENHRY and CDR2 is SYGVKD. Trimming removed 3 bases from V and 10 bases from J; junction bases left unmatched: 7. The length of the CDR3 is 14 residues. The chain links TRBV10-3 to TRBJ2-1; TRBD2 aligns across 9 bases. This TCR was recovered from a human donor in a cohort sampled during active COVID-19. The donor label of this sample is uncertain. The sequencing sample was made of peripheral blood. In nucleotides, the CDR3 is TGTGCCATCAGTGATGTTAGCGGGAGCACGGAGCAGTTCTTC. Its translation: CAISDVSGSTEQFF.